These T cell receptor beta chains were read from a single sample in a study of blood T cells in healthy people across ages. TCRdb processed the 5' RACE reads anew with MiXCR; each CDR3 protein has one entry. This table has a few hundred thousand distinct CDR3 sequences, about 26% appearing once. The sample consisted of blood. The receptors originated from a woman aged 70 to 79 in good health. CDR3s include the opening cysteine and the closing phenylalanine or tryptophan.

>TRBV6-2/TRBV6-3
CASAAGGQETQYF
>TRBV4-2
CASSQGDSGLNYGYTF
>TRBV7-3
CASSTLAGGLDEQFF
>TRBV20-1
CSARDGMNTEAFF
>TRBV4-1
CASSQEWEVAGKEKTQYF
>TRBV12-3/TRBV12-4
CASTIRDKNTEAFF
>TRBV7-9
CASSPLTLKANEKLFF
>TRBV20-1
CSAPSPLAGSETQYF
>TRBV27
CASSPRDTMGSNGYTF
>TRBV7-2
CASNPGQRNNYTF
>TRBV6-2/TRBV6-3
CASATGGAGYLQETQYF
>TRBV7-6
CASSPLEVGLTNEKLFF
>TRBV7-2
CAIEGLLGSNEQFF
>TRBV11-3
CASSLGGTGAGNSPLHF
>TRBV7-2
CASSLWGGGALAAFF
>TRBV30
CAGGSLYGYTF
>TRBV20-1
CSAHPDFKGQSIQYF
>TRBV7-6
CARRRDRNTEAFF
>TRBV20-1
CSARDRQRGSDTQYF
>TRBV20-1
CSAHAPAATNEKLFF
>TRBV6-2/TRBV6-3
CASRLGLAGSWEQFF
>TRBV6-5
CASSPAGTETQYF
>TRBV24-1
CATSDRATGAGELFF
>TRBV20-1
CSAPGQGHDTQYF
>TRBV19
CASSTPGDSDNEKLFF
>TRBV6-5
CASSYSGNVGSYNEQFF
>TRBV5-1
CASSFPDAGAEAFF
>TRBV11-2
CASSPDRTYEQYF